This T cell receptor (beta chain) was sequenced in a study of cytotoxic CD8 clonotypes in ibrutinib-treated CLL. The wider study: Responses: around 25 partial, 2 complete; after median 68 months, around 14 stayed remitted, 12 progressed.

In the case of this clone: Antigen: not known.

CDR1 is SGHTA, CDR2 FQGNSA, per germline. This CDR3 region has 17 residues. Trimming shortened V by 2 bases and J by 4 bases, and 21 bases separated the two germline ends. Findings of the study overall: Baseline clonality exceeded age-matched healthy donors and tracked circulating CD8+ T-cell counts. Clonality was higher at ibrutinib response and returned toward baseline at progression.

Repertoires were generated with immunoSEQ multiplex PCR, while TCRdb's copy carries only in-frame clones and drops some. The table lists approximately 60,000 clones, 50% to 60% of them singletons, with roughly a quarter in the top ten. Sequencing used PBMCs, obtained at disease progression, from a patient treated with ibrutinib. This receptor was obtained from a human donor with chronic lymphocytic leukemia. The V call is TRBV7-2, the J call TRBJ2-7, with D perhaps being TRBD1 or TRBD2 (8 bases each). The CDR3 region is CASSLRAGDRIKYEQYF. In nucleotides, the CDR3 is TGTGCCAGCAGCTTAAGAGCGGGGGACAGGATTAAGTACGAGCAGTACTTC.